This T cell receptor beta chain stems from a study of PD-L1 blockade in urothelial cancer. Study background: The median T cell count in blood samples was about 140,000.

Repertoires were generated with immunoSEQ multiplex PCR, while TCRdb's copy carries only in-frame clones and drops some. The sample yields approximately 39,000 clones, roughly 80% seen once. The time point: pretreatment peripheral blood. Germline CDR1 is MNHEY and CDR2 is SVGAGI. The CDR3 covers 12 residues. Trimming stripped 3 bases from V and 8 bases from J, with 8 bases between. This chain links TRBV6-5 with TRBJ2-1; no definite D call. The sample was PBMCs, taken around atezolizumab (anti-PD-L1) treatment. The clonotype comes from an elderly man with urothelial cancer. DNA for the CDR3: TGTGCCAGCAGTTATCGAGGCGATGAGCAGTTCTTC. Residues: CASSYRGDEQFF.